This record looks at one T cell receptor (beta chain) sequence and its context. Its matching antigen is unknown. This entry belongs to a study of shared clonotypes between healthy human individuals. Overall study findings and caveats: Shared across a few donors were around 5% of the naive CD4 clonotypes.

Here immunoSEQ multiplex PCR was the method, and the copy in TCRdb shows in-frame clones only, minus some. This sample has 950,000 to 1,300,000 clones, with about 75% found just once. The material sequenced was memory CD4+ T cells sorted from blood. Documented subset: CD45RA-negative fraction. This clonotype originated in a man younger than 30 in good health.

The CDR3 DNA reads TGTGCCAGCAGCCAATCAAACATTCAGTACTTC. This codes for CASSQSNIQYF. The rearrangement uses TRBV5-8 and TRBJ2-4; D unresolved. Germline V gene lookup returns CDR1 SGHTS and CDR2 YDEGEE. Deletions cut 4 bases from V and 6 bases from J, with 5 bases between. The CDR3 totals 11 residues.